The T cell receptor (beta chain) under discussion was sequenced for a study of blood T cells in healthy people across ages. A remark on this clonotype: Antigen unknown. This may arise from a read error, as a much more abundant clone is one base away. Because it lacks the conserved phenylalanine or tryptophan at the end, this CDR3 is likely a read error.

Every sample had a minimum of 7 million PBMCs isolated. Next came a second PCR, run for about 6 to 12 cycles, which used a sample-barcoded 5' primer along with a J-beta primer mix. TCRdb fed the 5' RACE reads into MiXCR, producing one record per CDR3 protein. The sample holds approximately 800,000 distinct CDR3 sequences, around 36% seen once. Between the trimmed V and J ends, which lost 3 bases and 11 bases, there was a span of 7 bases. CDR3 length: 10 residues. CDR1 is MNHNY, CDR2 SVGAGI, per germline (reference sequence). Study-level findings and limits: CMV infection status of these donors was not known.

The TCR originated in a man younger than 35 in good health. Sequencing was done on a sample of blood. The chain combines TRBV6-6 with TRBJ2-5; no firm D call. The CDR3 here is CASSYREQYL. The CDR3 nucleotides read TGTGCCAGCAGTTATCGAGAGCAGTACTTA.